The sequence of this T cell receptor beta chain was determined in a study of spatial heterogeneity in lung cancer. As for time point: blood at routine non-recurrence follow-up after resection. MiXCR was run by TCRdb on the 5' RACE reads, yielding one entry per CDR3 protein. The sample lists some 46,000 distinct CDR3 sequences; 12% were seen once. This CDR3 is built from 16 residues. V lost 6 bases to trimming and J lost 2 bases, with 20 bases between them. The germline gives CDR1 MDHEN, CDR2 SYDVKM. This clonotype appeared a few times. The V call is TRBV28, the J call TRBJ2-7; TRBD2 might be the D (5 bases). The sequence was obtained from a male donor with early-stage non-small cell lung cancer. The sample was PBMCs, taken at follow-up. CDR3 nucleotide sequence: TGTGCCAGCAGCCCCCCCCTAGCTACAAACGCCTACGAGCAGTACTTC. Translation gives CASSPPLATNAYEQYF.